This entry concerns a single TCR beta chain. The record originates from a study of blood T cell repertoires in COVID-19. Study-wide background: Material from acute and convalescent COVID-19 was sourced from the United States, Italy and Spain. The analysed material was cDNA or gDNA that came from T cells, B-cell-depleted T cells, or PBMCs.

In the authors' workflow: Reference gene primer amplification gave nucleated cell count estimates. TCRdb keeps only in-frame clones here, not all; method: immunoSEQ multiplex PCR. The V and J calls and clone size come from that table; D and trimming were worked out from the DNA. The data hold 88,000 or so clones, with approximately 86% observed a single time. Per germline, CDR1 GTSNPN and CDR2 SVGIG (reference sequence). V shed 8 bases and J 2 bases; nucleotides not matched to a gene: 11. This CDR3 contains 14 residues. The source is a man between 60 and 75 years old with acute or convalescent COVID-19. This chain connects TRBV30 to TRBJ1-2; 7 nucleotides agree with TRBD1. The sequenced sample was peripheral blood. The CDR3 spells CAASGDSMNYGYTF. In nucleotides, the CDR3 is TGTGCCGCGTCCGGGGACAGTATGAACTATGGCTACACCTTC.